The T cell receptor beta chain described here comes from a study of human T cells and chemical hapten exposure. Study results and caveats: It should be noted that donors had alopecia, so their immune response may differ from healthy people's. Expanded TCR counts at PT1 were positively correlated with the patch test score.

The library attached unique molecular identifiers to individual cDNA molecules. TCRdb analysed the RACE reads with MiXCR anew, one entry per CDR3 protein. The sample has tens of thousands of distinct CDR3 sequences; 10% to 15% are singletons. The time point here: patch test 3, about 24 weeks after DPC sensitization. Treatment meaning: therapeutic diphenylcyclopropenone sensitization with weekly scalp DPC. V was shortened by 1 base and J by 7 bases, with 12 bases between the two germline ends. This CDR3 spans 14 amino acids. Per germline, CDR1 SGHRS and CDR2 YFSETQ. This clonotype was counted only a few times. Its target is not known.

The sequence derives from a woman between 50 and 59 years old with alopecia areata. Some clones in this sample may be carry-over from other donors' samples. Sequences were derived from whole blood, sampled in connection with sensitization to the hapten diphenylcyclopropenone (DPC). The rearrangement uses TRBV5-1 and TRBJ2-1, with D possibly TRBD1 on 5 matching bases. The CDR3 DNA is TGCGCCAGCAGCTTGTGGCTCAGGGCAAATGAGCAGTTCTTC. Its protein product is CASSLWLRANEQFF. Drawing the rest from reference TRBV5-1 and TRBJ2-1, the complete variable domain is KAGVTQTPRYLIKTRGQQVTLSCSPISGHRSVSWYQQTPGQGLQFLFEYFSETQRNKGNFPGRFSGRQFSNSRSEMNVSTLELGDSALYLCASSLWLRANEQFFGPGTRLTVL.